The rows below give T cell receptor beta chains drawn from one sample of a study of T-cell memory formation after mild COVID-19. TCRdb reprocessed the 5' RACE reads with MiXCR, giving one entry per CDR3 protein. The data show 200,000 to 250,000 distinct CDR3 sequences, with over 8.5% seen just once and 22% held by the top ten. The sequencing sample was made of PBMCs or a T cell subset sorted from them (not recorded which). These receptors were collected from a man between 18 and 29 years old who had mild COVID-19 (a few samples of this study predate the infection). Cell type and time point are not known. Both conserved end residues are part of each CDR3. Each record gives: V gene, clone size, CDR3 length, J gene, D gene, CDR3 DNA, CDR3 protein. D genes are given only for firm matches. Rows give clone size only sometimes, using once, few, many, or a class for an expanded clone.

TRBV6-5	.	16	TRBJ1-4	.	TGTGCCAGCAGTTACTCATCCGCGGGGGAGGGTGAAAAACTGTTTTTT	CASSYSSAGEGEKLFF
TRBV30	.	14	TRBJ2-5	TRBD1	TGTGCCTGGAGTCACCCGACAGGGCAAGAGACCCAGTACTTC	CAWSHPTGQETQYF
TRBV6-1	.	14	TRBJ2-3	.	TGTGCCAGCAGTGTAATGACTAGCACAGATACGCAGTATTTT	CASSVMTSTDTQYF
TRBV24-1	few	14	TRBJ2-2	.	TGTGCCACCAGTGACGAAGTAGGGTACGGGGAGCTGTTTTTT	CATSDEVGYGELFF
TRBV5-5	.	14	TRBJ2-1	.	TGTGCCAGCAGCTTCAGAGGCTCCTACAATGAGCAGTTCTTC	CASSFRGSYNEQFF
TRBV27	.	13	TRBJ1-2	TRBD1	TGTGCCAGCAGATCAGGGGGCGGCTATGGCTACACCTTC	CASRSGGGYGYTF
TRBV7-6	few	17	TRBJ2-1	TRBD2	TGTGCCAGCAGCTTATACAGAGCGGGGGGCTCCTACAATGAGCAGTTCTTC	CASSLYRAGGSYNEQFF
TRBV10-3	.	13	TRBJ2-3	TRBD1	TGTGCCATCGGGGACAGAGGAACAGATACGCAGTATTTT	CAIGDRGTDTQYF
TRBV7-9	few	15	TRBJ2-4	.	TGTGCCAGCAGCGCCAAGGGGGTAGGCAAAAACATTCAGTACTTC	CASSAKGVGKNIQYF
TRBV9	many	16	TRBJ2-3	TRBD2	TGTGCCAGCAGCGTAGGGAAACTAGCGGGGGGTCCTACGCAGTATTTT	CASSVGKLAGGPTQYF
TRBV2	few	13	TRBJ2-3	.	TGTGCCAGCACTCGCTCGGTCGCAGATACGCAGTATTTT	CASTRSVADTQYF
TRBV29-1	.	15	TRBJ2-2	.	TGCAGCGTCCCAACAGACGTATCTGCCACCGGGGAGCTGTTTTTT	CSVPTDVSATGELFF
TRBV3-1	few	14	TRBJ2-1	TRBD2	TGTGCCAGCAAGACTAGCGGGGGGTACAATGAGCAGTTCTTC	CASKTSGGYNEQFF
TRBV3-1	.	13	TRBJ2-3	TRBD2	TGTGCCAGCAGCGACCGGCGGGAGGATACGCAGTATTTT	CASSDRREDTQYF
TRBV19	few	15	TRBJ1-5	.	TGTGCCAGTAGTCCCTGGGGGGGAAGCGGCCAGCCCCAGCATTTT	CASSPWGGSGQPQHF
TRBV20-1	.	14	TRBJ1-4	TRBD1	TGCAGTGCTACCCGGACAGGGCCTGGTGAAAAACTGTTTTTT	CSATRTGPGEKLFF
TRBV7-9	.	14	TRBJ2-2	.	TGTGCCAGCAGCTTAGTCTCTGGCGCCGGGGAGCTGTTTTTT	CASSLVSGAGELFF
TRBV4-3	.	15	TRBJ2-5	.	TGCGCCAGCAGCCAAGATCAAGGAGGGACAGAGACCCAGTACTTC	CASSQDQGGTETQYF
TRBV5-1	few	15	TRBJ1-2	TRBD1	TGCGCCAGCAGCCAAGTTCCGGGACAGGGTGGCGGCTACACCTTC	CASSQVPGQGGGYTF
TRBV14	.	14	TRBJ1-6	.	TGTGCCAGCAGCCAAGCCGGGTACGGTTCACCCCTCCACTTT	CASSQAGYGSPLHF
TRBV19	many	15	TRBJ2-2	.	TGTGCCAGTAGATATAGGTTGGCGAGCACCGGGGAGCTGTTTTTT	CASRYRLASTGELFF
TRBV5-1	.	14	TRBJ2-5	TRBD1	TGCGCCAGCAGCGGCGGACAGGGAATAGAGACCCAGTACTTC	CASSGGQGIETQYF
TRBV12-3/TRBV12-4	few	14	TRBJ1-3	.	TGTGCCAGCAGTTTTTCAGCGTCTGGAAACACCATATATTTT	CASSFSASGNTIYF
TRBV6-5	few	12	TRBJ2-5	.	TGTGCCAGCAGTCCCAATGGAGGGACCCAGTACTTC	CASSPNGGTQYF
TRBV5-1	.	12	TRBJ1-2	.	TGCGCCAGCAGCTTGGAAAGGTTCTCCTACACCTTC	CASSLERFSYTF
TRBV2	few	13	TRBJ2-5	.	TGTGCCAGCAGATTAGGGGTGTGGGAGACCCAGTACTTC	CASRLGVWETQYF
TRBV6-5	many	15	TRBJ2-7	TRBD1	TGTGCCAGCAGAACCGGGACAGGGAGTCCCTACGAGCAGTACTTC	CASRTGTGSPYEQYF
TRBV5-4	.	15	TRBJ2-5	.	TGTGCCAGCAGCTTGCGCAGCGGAGGGGGTGAGACCCAGTACTTC	CASSLRSGGGETQYF
TRBV5-1	few	16	TRBJ2-5	TRBD1	TGCGCCAGCAGCTTAGTCGGGGCAGGGGGACAAGAGACCCAGTACTTC	CASSLVGAGGQETQYF
TRBV12-3/TRBV12-4	.	11	TRBJ1-3	.	TGTGCCAGCAGTCAAAGAAACACCATATATTTT	CASSQRNTIYF
TRBV5-4	.	15	TRBJ2-7	.	TGTGCCAGCAGCATAGATCCGGGACCGACCTACGAGCAGTACTTC	CASSIDPGPTYEQYF
TRBV30	.	13	TRBJ1-1	.	TGTGCCTGCTTGGACTCGGAGAGGACTGAAGCTTTCTTT	CACLDSERTEAFF
TRBV7-2	.	13	TRBJ1-1	.	TGTGCCAGCAGCTTAGAAAGGAACATTGAAGCTTTCTTT	CASSLERNIEAFF
TRBV6-2/TRBV6-3	.	16	TRBJ2-5	TRBD2	TGTGCCAGCAGCCTCGGGACTAGCGGGGCGAGAGAGACCCAGTACTTC	CASSLGTSGARETQYF
TRBV29-1	.	13	TRBJ1-1	.	TGCAGCGTTTTAGGGACGATCCGGGGGGAAGCTTTCTTT	CSVLGTIRGEAFF
TRBV5-4	.	16	TRBJ1-2	TRBD1	TGTGCCAGCAGCCCGATAGACAGGGGAATTGAGTTTGGCTACACCTTC	CASSPIDRGIEFGYTF
TRBV12-3/TRBV12-4	.	14	TRBJ1-1	.	TGTGCCAGCAGCGCGCGTGGCGGTAACACTGAAGCTTTCTTT	CASSARGGNTEAFF